This TCR beta chain was sequenced for a study of T cells in Graves' hyperthyroidism and ophthalmopathy. Study details: Specimen type is peripheral blood, collected at initial diagnosis prior to any treatment.

The source material, RNA transcripts, was used to amplify TCR beta CDR3 regions. First-round RT-PCR targeting the TCR CDR3 was performed with the HTBI primer set. Using its own MiXCR run on the multiplex PCR reads, TCRdb lists one record per CDR3 protein. The data hold about half a million distinct CDR3 sequences, with less than 20% observed a single time. V lost 8 bases and J lost 9, with 14 bases in between. Germline V gene lookup returns CDR1 MNHEY and CDR2 SVGEGT. The CDR3 is made up of 12 amino acids. The rearrangement links TRBV6-2 or TRBV6-3 to TRBJ2-1; no clear D gene. This clonotype originated in a middle-aged man with Graves' ophthalmopathy. The sequenced sample consisted of blood. This CDR3 is CASGIVPTEQFF. The DNA for the CDR3 is TGTGCCAGCGGAATAGTCCCAACTGAGCAGTTCTTC.